These T cell receptor beta chains were read from a single sample in a study of blood T cell repertoires in COVID-19. Sequenced by immunoSEQ multiplex PCR; TCRdb stores in-frame clones only, minus some. Among more than 65,000 clones listed, 80% to 90% were seen once. The source material was peripheral blood. The receptors shown here come from a middle-aged man with active COVID-19. Both conserved end residues are part of each CDR3. Fields, in order: V gene, J gene, clone size, D gene, CDR3 DNA, CDR3 protein. The D gene is left open where the match is weak. Not all rows give a size; the values are once, few, many and, for expanded clones, a class.

V gene: TRBV29-1
J gene: TRBJ1-2
clone size: .
D gene: .
CDR3 DNA: TGCAGCGTTGGACCGGAGAGTTTCTATGGCTACACCTTC
CDR3 protein: CSVGPESFYGYTF

V gene: TRBV3-1/TRBV3-2
J gene: TRBJ2-7
clone size: .
D gene: TRBD2
CDR3 DNA: TGTGCCAGCAGCCCAGATACTAGCGGGGGATCCTACGAGCAGTACTTC
CDR3 protein: CASSPDTSGGSYEQYF

V gene: TRBV7-9
J gene: TRBJ2-6
clone size: .
D gene: TRBD2
CDR3 DNA: TGTGCCAGCAGCCACGGACTAGCGGGAGGGGCTGGGGCCAACGTCCTGACTTTC
CDR3 protein: CASSHGLAGGAGANVLTF

V gene: TRBV5-6
J gene: TRBJ2-5
clone size: .
D gene: TRBD2
CDR3 DNA: TGTGCCAGCAGCTTGGTGTGGACTAGCGGGGGCTCAGAGACCCAGTACTTC
CDR3 protein: CASSLVWTSGGSETQYF

V gene: TRBV5-4
J gene: TRBJ1-5
clone size: .
D gene: .
CDR3 DNA: TGTGCCAGCAGCTTGGCCGGGGGAGACCAGCCCCAGCATTTT
CDR3 protein: CASSLAGGDQPQHF

V gene: TRBV6-5
J gene: TRBJ2-1
clone size: .
D gene: .
CDR3 DNA: TGTGCCAGCACCAGACAGGTTGAGCAGTTCTTC
CDR3 protein: CASTRQVEQFF

V gene: TRBV5-1
J gene: TRBJ2-1
clone size: .
D gene: TRBD2
CDR3 DNA: TGCGCCAGCAGCCTGACCCCCCTAGCGGCCGAGGGGAATGAGCAGTTCTTC
CDR3 protein: CASSLTPLAAEGNEQFF

V gene: TRBV5-1
J gene: TRBJ1-1
clone size: .
D gene: .
CDR3 DNA: TGCGCCAGCAGTCCCGCCCCGGGGAACACTGAAGCTTTCTTT
CDR3 protein: CASSPAPGNTEAFF

V gene: TRBV7-9
J gene: TRBJ1-6
clone size: few
D gene: .
CDR3 DNA: TGTGCCAGCAGCCCGGACATTTCCCTCCACTTT
CDR3 protein: CASSPDISLHF

V gene: TRBV27
J gene: TRBJ2-5
clone size: .
D gene: TRBD2
CDR3 DNA: TGTGCCAGCAGTTTTGGGACTAGCGGGAGTTTGGAGACCCAGTACTTC
CDR3 protein: CASSFGTSGSLETQYF

V gene: TRBV7-3
J gene: TRBJ2-3
clone size: few
D gene: .
CDR3 DNA: TGTGCCAGCAGCTCCGGGGGAGATACGCAGTATTTT
CDR3 protein: CASSSGGDTQYF